The 29 T cell receptor beta chains below come from one sample, sequenced in a study of shared T cell receptors in the human thymus. The table came from immunoSEQ multiplex PCR; TCRdb's copy has only in-frame clones and leaves some out. The sample contains approximately 730,000 clones, over 75% of which appear only once. Separately, the same data were catalogued under a study of human thymus T cells.

Sequencing was carried out using thymocytes. The receptors stem from a girl less than two years old with a congenital heart defect.

The gene calls are TRBV29-1 and TRBJ2-1; tentatively, D is TRBD2 (7 bases). The CDR3 covers 14 residues. Germline lookup yields CDR1 SQVTM and CDR2 ANQGSEA. Trimming removed 6 bases from V and 5 bases from J, with 17 bases in between. The CDR3 DNA follows: TGCAGCGTCCTTGGCAGGGAGGGGGACAATGAGCAGTTCTTC. It is translated as CSVLGREGDNEQFF.

The rearrangement links TRBV4-3 to TRBJ2-1; D might be TRBD2 (6 bases). The CDR3 loop spans 17 amino acids. V gave up 0 bases and J gave up 4 bases, with 16 bases separating them. Per germline, CDR1 LGHNA and CDR2 YSLEER. CDR3 DNA: TGCGCCAGCAGCCAAGATCGGCCCGCGGGGTTATACAATGAGCAGTTCTTC. Its protein product is CASSQDRPAGLYNEQFF.

The rearrangement joins TRBV10-3 to TRBJ2-3; the D gene is possibly TRBD1 (6 bases). V lost 3 bases and J lost 0, with 13 bases in between. The CDR3 is 16 residues long. From germline, CDR1 is ENHRY and CDR2 SYGVKD. The CDR3 sequence: CAISEQGVTSTDTQYF. Here the CDR3 DNA reads TGTGCCATCAGTGAACAGGGAGTAACTAGCACAGATACGCAGTATTTT.

This chain links TRBV6-1 with TRBJ1-1; no reliable D call. Germline CDR1 reads MNHNS; CDR2 reads SASEGT. This CDR3 is 13 amino acids long. Trimming left V 5 bases short and J 4 bases short, with 11 bases between. The CDR3 DNA is TGTGCCAGCAGTCCACCGCGGGGCACTGAAGCTTTCTTT. Protein: CASSPPRGTEAFF.

The genes are TRBV7-9 and TRBJ1-1, with 9 bases identical to TRBD1. V lost 5 bases and J lost 12; bases outside the gene matches: 7. Germline V gives CDR1 SEHNR, CDR2 FQNEAQ (reference sequence). CDR3 length equals 12 residues. In DNA form, the CDR3 reads TGTGCCAGCAGCATCCGGGACAGGGCAACTTTCTTT. Translation gives CASSIRDRATFF. The full variable domain, its missing parts supplied by reference TRBV7-9 and TRBJ1-1, is DTGVSQNPRHKITKRGQNVTFRCDPISEHNRLYWYRQTLGQGPEFLTYFQNEAQLEKSRLLSDRFSAERPKGSFSTLEIQRTEQGDSAMYLCASSIRDRATFFGQGTRLTVV.

This sequence joins TRBV5-4 and TRBJ1-2; 7 nucleotides match TRBD1. Trimming removed 2 bases from V and 6 bases from J; junction bases left unmatched: 7. The V gene's germline CDR1 is SGHNT and CDR2 YYREEE (reference sequence). The CDR3 spans 14 residues. As DNA, the CDR3 is TGTGCCAGCAGCTTCCGGGACAGAGAGCATGGCTACACCTTC. Residues: CASSFRDREHGYTF. Together with reference TRBV5-4 and TRBJ1-2, the CDR3 gives the full variable domain: ETGVTQSPTHLIKTRGQQVTLRCSSQSGHNTVSWYQQALGQGPQFIFQYYREEENGRGNFPPRFSGLQFPNYSSELNVNALELDDSALYLCASSFRDREHGYTFGSGTRLTVV.

This chain uses TRBV5-4 with TRBJ1-1; D is possibly TRBD1 (5 bases). The CDR3 spans 15 residues. Germline CDR1 SGHNT, CDR2 YYREEE (reference sequence). V was clipped by 10 bases and J by 1 base, with 20 bases between them. The CDR3, as DNA: TGTGCCGGACGGCAGGGAAAACCCTCGAACACTGAAGCTTTCTTT. Translating it yields CAGRQGKPSNTEAFF.

The rearrangement links TRBV25-1 to TRBJ2-1; a possible D gene is TRBD2 (6 bases). Looked up from germline, CDR1 is MGHDK and CDR2 is SYGVNS. Trimming took off 4 bases at V and 0 bases at J, with 16 bases between the two ends. This CDR3 comprises 17 residues. This CDR3 is CASSATFRGSSYNEQFF. The DNA for the CDR3 is TGTGCCAGCAGTGCCACTTTCCGGGGGAGCTCCTACAATGAGCAGTTCTTC.

This clone occurred a few times. The rearrangement links TRBV6-5 to TRBJ2-7; 8 bases agree with TRBD1. This CDR3 has 16 residues. The J segment lost 2 bases and the V segment lost 1 base, leaving 7 bases of the junction unmatched. Germline-derived CDR1 and CDR2 are MNHEY and SVGAGI. DNA for the CDR3: TGTGCCAGCAGTTACTTGGGACAGGTCTCACCCTACGAGCAGTACTTC. It specifies CASSYLGQVSPYEQYF.

This clone was observed a handful of times. The chain combines TRBV7-2 with TRBJ2-1; 7 bases fit TRBD1. The CDR3 sequence is 14 residues long. From germline, CDR1 is SGHTA and CDR2 FQGNSA. V lost 5 bases and J lost 7; bases outside the gene matches: 8. The CDR3 sequence is CASSHVTGWNEQFF. The CDR3 DNA sequence: TGTGCCAGCAGCCACGTGACAGGGTGGAATGAGCAGTTCTTC.

This clone showed up just once. The V and J genes are TRBV7-2 and TRBJ1-6, with TRBD1 identical over 9 bases. The CDR3 has 15 amino acids. After removal of 4 bases from V and 3 bases from J, the junction contained 1 base not matched to a gene. CDR1 SGHTA and CDR2 FQGNSA come from the germline V gene. The CDR3 nucleotides read TGTGCCAGCAGCTGGGGACAGGGCTATAATTCACCCCTCCACTTT. It encodes CASSWGQGYNSPLHF. Full variable domain (missing parts from reference TRBV7-2 and TRBJ1-6): GAGVSQSPSNKVTEKGKDVELRCDPISGHTALYWYRQSLGQGLEFLIYFQGNSAPDKSGLPSDRFSAERTGGSVSTLTIQRTQQEDSAVYLCASSWGQGYNSPLHFGNGTRLTVT.

In this sample, this clone turned up once. This sequence joins TRBV5-4 and TRBJ2-1, with TRBD1 as a possible D gene (5 bases). CDR1 is SGHNT, CDR2 YYREEE, per germline (reference sequence). The length of the CDR3 is 14 residues. Deletions cut 1 base from V and 6 bases from J, with 11 bases between. The CDR3: CASSLNRLINEQFF. The CDR3 DNA is TGTGCCAGCAGCTTGAACAGGCTTATCAATGAGCAGTTCTTC.

The chain employs TRBV28 and TRBJ1-2; D uncertain. The CDR3 loop spans 13 amino acids. Trimming stripped 5 bases from V and 8 bases from J, with 15 bases between. Germline-derived CDR1 and CDR2 are MDHEN and SYDVKM. CDR3 sequence: CASSGRGGLGYTF. The CDR3 DNA reads as TGTGCCAGCAGTGGTCGAGGCGGCCTAGGCTACACCTTC.

The J gene is TRBJ1-1, the V gene TRBV4-1; 10 bases are shared with TRBD1. The CDR3 spans 15 residues. Germline trimming cut 4 bases from V and 5 bases from J; bases unmatched to any gene: 7. Germline-derived CDR1 and CDR2 are MGHRA and YSYEKL. The CDR3 DNA is TGCGCCAGCAGCCTCAAAAGACAGGGGGCGACTGAAGCTTTCTTT. Its protein product is CASSLKRQGATEAFF.

This chain joins TRBV15 and TRBJ2-7; D might be TRBD2 (6 bases). Trimming stripped 9 bases from V and 5 bases from J, with 17 bases between. Germline V gene sequence: CDR1 LNHNV, CDR2 YYDKDF (reference sequence). This CDR3 has 13 amino acids. CDR3 bases: TGTGCCACTACCCCGCATCCGGGGGACGAGCAGTACTTC. As protein: CATTPHPGDEQYF.

The CDR3 loop is CASSEQVSKEEPGPQHF. For the CDR3, the DNA is TGCGCCAGCAGTGAGCAGGTTTCTAAAGAAGAGCCTGGGCCCCAGCATTTT. This rearrangement joins TRBV10-2 to TRBJ1-5; D is unresolved. CDR1 WSHSY and CDR2 SAAADI come from the germline V gene. This CDR3 region has 17 residues. The ends were cut back, 2 bases at V and 9 bases at J, with 23 bases in the middle.

As concerns this clone: One junction end does not reproduce the germline sequence, and a read error may be involved. This rearrangement joins TRBV11-2 to TRBJ1-4; no definite D call. The CDR3 sequence is 18 residues long. From germline, CDR1 is SGHAT and CDR2 FQNNGV. CDR3 sequence reads: CASNLGYQVRASNEKLFF. DNA for the CDR3: TGTGCCAGCAACTTAGGGTATCAGGTCAGAGCTTCTAATGAAAAACTGTTTTTT.

The CDR3 is CASSFGTGGKAFF. The CDR3 coding sequence is TGTGCCAGCAGCTTTGGGACAGGGGGGAAAGCTTTCTTT. The chain combines TRBV7-9 with TRBJ1-1, with 11 bases aligning to TRBD1. CDR1 and CDR2 from the germline V gene are SEHNR and FQNEAQ (reference sequence). The CDR3 length is 13 residues. V lost 3 bases and J lost 9; bases outside the gene matches: 3.

The chain couples TRBV11-2 to TRBJ1-4; D is undetermined. CDR1 is SGHAT and CDR2 is FQNNGV in the germline V gene. Deletions cut 5 bases from V and 7 bases from J, with 11 bases between. The CDR3 totals 13 residues. The CDR3 loop reads CASSVAGGEKLFF. The CDR3 DNA follows: TGTGCCAGCAGCGTCGCCGGCGGTGAAAAACTGTTTTTT. Full variable domain (remainder filled in from reference TRBV11-2 and TRBJ1-4): EAGVAQSPRYKIIEKRQSVAFWCNPISGHATLYWYQQILGQGPKLLIQFQNNGVVDDSQLPKDRFSAERLKGVDSTLKIQPAKLEDSAVYLCASSVAGGEKLFFGSGTQLSVL.

This sequence joins TRBV12-5 and TRBJ1-2; 9 bases are shared with TRBD1. Germline trimming cut 5 bases from V and 7 bases from J; bases unmatched to any gene: 8. Germline V gene sequence: CDR1 LGHNT, CDR2 FRNRAP. The CDR3 sequence is 14 residues long. CDR3 in amino acids: CASGPWDRAGGYTF. In DNA, the CDR3 is TGTGCTAGTGGTCCCTGGGACAGGGCGGGTGGCTACACCTTC.

The chain joins TRBV18 to TRBJ1-3; D possibly corresponds to TRBD1 (5 bases). This CDR3 contains 16 residues. The germline gives CDR1 KGHSH, CDR2 LQKENI. Between the trimmed V and J ends, which lost 0 bases and 4 bases, there was a span of 13 bases. The chain's CDR3 is CASSPPGRVSGNTIYF. CDR3 bases: TGTGCCAGCTCACCACCGGGCAGGGTGTCGGGAAACACCATATATTTT.

The V call is TRBV19, the J call TRBJ2-4; D unclear. Trimming stripped 3 bases from V and 7 bases from J, with 16 bases between. This CDR3 spans 15 amino acids. The germline V gene encodes CDR1 LNHDA and CDR2 SQIVND (reference sequence). The CDR3 sequence: CASSIPRHDINIQYF. In DNA, the CDR3 is TGTGCCAGTAGTATTCCTAGGCATGATATCAACATTCAGTACTTC.

On this clone: The sample carries other DNA sequences with the same CDR3. This chain connects TRBV6-1 to TRBJ1-6; the D is unclear. V was shortened by 1 base and J by 0 bases, with 10 bases between the two germline ends. The CDR3 spans 17 residues. CDR1 is MNHNS and CDR2 is SASEGT in the germline V gene. CDR3 coding DNA: TGTGCCAGCAGTGAAGAGGTGGGGAGCTCCTATAATTCACCCCTCCACTTT. It specifies CASSEEVGSSYNSPLHF.

This clone was detected only a few times. The gene calls are TRBV14 and TRBJ1-4, with D unclear. CDR1 and CDR2 (germline): SGHDN, FVKESK. V was clipped by 1 base and J by 8 bases, with 14 bases between them. The CDR3 contains 15 residues. CDR3 region: CASSQAENSGEKLFF. In nucleotides, the CDR3 is TGTGCCAGCAGCCAAGCAGAAAACTCCGGGGAAAAACTGTTTTTT.

The chain employs TRBV9 and TRBJ1-4; 9 bases fit TRBD1. CDR1 is SGDLS and CDR2 is YYNGEE in the germline V gene. CDR3 length: 15 residues. Losses at the gene ends were 3 bases for V and 5 bases for J; bases not matched to a gene: 5. CDR3 protein: CASSADRGKNEKLFF. CDR3 in DNA: TGTGCCAGCAGCGCCGACAGGGGGAAAAATGAAAAACTGTTTTTT. Combining the CDR3 with reference TRBV9 and TRBJ1-4 gives the whole variable domain DSGVTQTPKHLITATGQRVTLRCSPRSGDLSVYWYQQSLDQGLQFLIQYYNGEERAKGNILERFSAQQFPDLHSELNLSSLELGDSALYFCASSADRGKNEKLFFGSGTQLSVL.

The J gene is TRBJ2-4, the V gene TRBV6-5; tentatively, D is TRBD1 (6 bases). CDR3 length equals 14 residues. Germline loops: CDR1 MNHEY, CDR2 SVGAGI. V lost 6 bases to trimming and J lost 6 bases, with 15 bases between them. The CDR3 DNA follows: TGTGCCAGCAGCCCCTGGACAGACGGAAACATTCAGTACTTC. Its protein product is CASSPWTDGNIQYF.

CDR3 nucleotides: TGTGCCAGCAGCGTCTCCGGGACAGACCTTGGCTACACCTTC. Translating gives CASSVSGTDLGYTF. The chain combines TRBV7-2 with TRBJ1-2; TRBD1 matches 7 bases. Germline assignment: CDR1 SGHTA and CDR2 FQGNSA. This CDR3 contains 14 residues. The V and J ends lost 5 bases and 7 bases, in that order; junction bases with no gene match: 10.

This clone was counted a single time. This chain uses TRBV5-1 with TRBJ2-4; maybe TRBD1 (6 bases). Germline lookup yields CDR1 SGHRS and CDR2 YFSETQ. Trimming removed 3 bases from V and 3 bases from J, with 13 bases in between. The CDR3 has 15 residues. CDR3 DNA sequence: TGCGCCAGCAGCTCCTCAACAGGGTACAAAAACATTCAGTACTTC. Protein product: CASSSSTGYKNIQYF.

The chain links TRBV6-4 to TRBJ2-2; D might be TRBD1 (7 bases). Deletions cut 6 bases from V and 7 bases from J, with 15 bases between. CDR3 length: 14 residues. From germline, CDR1 is MRHNA and CDR2 SNTAGT. DNA of the CDR3: TGTGCCAGCAGACTGACAGGGCGGGACGGGGAGCTGTTTTTT. Translating gives CASRLTGRDGELFF.